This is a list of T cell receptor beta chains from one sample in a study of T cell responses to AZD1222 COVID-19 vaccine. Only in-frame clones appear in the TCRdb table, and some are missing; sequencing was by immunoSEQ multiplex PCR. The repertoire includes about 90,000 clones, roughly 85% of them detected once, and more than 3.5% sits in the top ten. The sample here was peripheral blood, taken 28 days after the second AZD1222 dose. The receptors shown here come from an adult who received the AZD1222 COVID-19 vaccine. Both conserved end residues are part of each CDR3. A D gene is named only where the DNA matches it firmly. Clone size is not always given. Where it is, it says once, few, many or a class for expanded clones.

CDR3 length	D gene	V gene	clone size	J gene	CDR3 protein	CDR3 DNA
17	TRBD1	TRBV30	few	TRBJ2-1	CAWSVPPGQGAYNEQFF	TGTGCCTGGAGTGTACCCCCTGGACAGGGGGCCTACAATGAGCAGTTCTTC
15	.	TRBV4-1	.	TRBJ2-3	CASSQDRPVTDTQYF	TGCGCCAGCAGCCAAGATCGGCCGGTTACAGATACGCAGTATTTT
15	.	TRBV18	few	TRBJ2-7	CASSPRHLKGDEQYF	TGTGCCAGCTCACCACGTCACCTAAAAGGGGACGAGCAGTACTTC
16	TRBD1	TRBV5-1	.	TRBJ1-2	CASSLGDGTGFYGYTF	TGCGCCAGCAGCTTGGGTGACGGGACAGGGTTTTATGGCTACACCTTC
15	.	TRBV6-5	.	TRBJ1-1	CASSPGGPLNTEAFF	TGTGCCAGCAGCCCCGGGGGGCCGCTGAACACTGAAGCTTTCTTT
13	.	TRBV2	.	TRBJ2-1	CASSGGAVNEQFF	TGTGCCAGCAGTGGGGGGGCTGTTAATGAGCAGTTCTTC
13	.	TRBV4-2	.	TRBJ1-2	CASSFAGGYGYTF	TGTGCCAGCAGTTTCGCGGGCGGCTATGGCTACACCTTC
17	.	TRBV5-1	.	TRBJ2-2	CASSLRARPPNTGELFF	TGCGCCAGCAGCTTGCGGGCGAGGCCACCGAACACCGGGGAGCTGTTTTTT
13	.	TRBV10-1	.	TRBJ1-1	CASSPQENTEAFF	TGCGCCAGCAGCCCCCAGGAGAACACTGAAGCTTTCTTT
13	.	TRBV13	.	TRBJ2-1	CASSPLRGVEQFF	TGTGCCAGCAGCCCCCTCCGAGGGGTTGAGCAGTTCTTC
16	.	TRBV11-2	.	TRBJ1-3	CASSSSDPRAGNTIYF	TGTGCCAGCAGCTCATCGGACCCTAGAGCGGGAAACACCATATATTTT
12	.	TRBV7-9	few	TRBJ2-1	CASSRTLNEQFF	TGTGCCAGCAGCCGGACCCTTAATGAGCAGTTCTTC
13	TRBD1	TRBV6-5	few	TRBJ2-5	CASNDRGRETQYF	TGTGCCAGCAACGACAGGGGGCGGGAGACCCAGTACTTC
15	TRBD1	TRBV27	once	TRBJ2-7	CASRRQGLRGYEQYF	TGTGCCAGCAGGCGACAGGGCCTCCGCGGCTACGAGCAGTACTTC
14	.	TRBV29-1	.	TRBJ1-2	CSVEDWGRNYGYTF	TGCAGCGTTGAAGATTGGGGTCGTAACTATGGCTACACCTTC
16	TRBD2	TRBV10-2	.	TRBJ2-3	CASSATSGTPLDTQYF	TGCGCCAGCAGTGCTACTAGCGGGACCCCGTTAGATACGCAGTATTTT
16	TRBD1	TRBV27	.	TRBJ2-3	CASRLTGTGATDTQYF	TGTGCCAGCAGACTTACCGGGACAGGGGCCACAGATACGCAGTATTTT